The source of this T cell receptor beta chain is a study of regulatory T cells in long-lasting Graves disease. This CDR3 is built from 11 residues. Germline values: CDR1 SQVTM, CDR2 ANQGSEA. The V end was cut by 6 bases, the J end by 9 bases, with 13 bases between. Investigators prepared the TCR beta libraries by applying iRepertoire HTBI primers and Arm-PCR of CDR3 regions. A single record per CDR3 protein comes from TCRdb applying MiXCR to the multiplex PCR reads. The table has hundreds of thousands of distinct CDR3 sequences, about 16% seen once; the top ten hold more than 10%. Time point defined: newly diagnosed GD, antithyroid drugs for less than 3 months. Extracted PBMC RNA gave rise to the TCR library. The sample was also reused in another study, on T cells in Graves' hyperthyroidism and ophthalmopathy.

Source: peripheral blood mononuclear cells (PBMCs), taken at new diagnosis, from a patient treated with antithyroid drugs. V usage is TRBV29-1 and J usage is TRBJ2-3; perhaps TRBD1 as D (5 bases). This TCR was recovered from a man younger than 30 with Graves disease. CDR3 amino acids: CSVDSGHTQYF. In DNA form, the CDR3 reads TGCAGCGTCGACAGTGGGCACACGCAGTATTTT.